Reported below is one T cell receptor beta chain. The antigen is unknown. V lost 4 bases and J 0 bases, leaving 10 bases between the germline ends. The germline V gene has CDR1 MNHNS and CDR2 SASEGT. The CDR3 covers 14 residues. PCR employed 60 Vbeta and 13 Jbeta primers. Measured with immunoSEQ multiplex PCR; TCRdb has only the in-frame clones, and not every one. Here the sample spans fewer than 200,000 clones, more than 75% being singletons. This record belongs to a study of cytomegalovirus exposure and HLA in healthy donors. Overall study results and limits: There were some public TCRs occurring in many donors, but most TCR sequences were rare.

The receptor was derived from a man between 40 and 49 years old in good health and CMV-seropositive. The chain carries TRBV6-1 and TRBJ2-7, with no clear D. Input material: PBMCs. Here the CDR3 DNA reads TGTGCCAGCAGTGTCAGCCAGGACTCCTACGAGCAGTACTTC. As protein: CASSVSQDSYEQYF.